What follows are 30 T cell receptor beta chains derived from one specimen sequenced in a study of control samples from healthy donors and cancer patients. Here immunoSEQ multiplex PCR was the method, and the copy in TCRdb shows in-frame clones only, minus some. The sample lists 150,000 to 200,000 clones, 85% to 90% occurring once. The source material was blood. These receptors were taken from a woman under 40 in good health.

The genes are TRBV2 and TRBJ1-1; D unresolved. The CDR3 is 14 amino acids. Between the trimmed V and J ends, which lost 5 bases and 4 bases, there was a span of 14 bases. Looked up from germline, CDR1 is SNHLY and CDR2 is FYNNEI. CDR3 DNA: TGTGCCAGCAGTCCCGGAACAAGGGTCACTGAAGCTTTCTTT. Protein sequence: CASSPGTRVTEAFF.

This clone has just one count. The chain links TRBV14 to TRBJ2-7; possible D gene TRBD1, 5 bases. This CDR3 contains 15 residues. The germline V and J ends were trimmed by 5 bases and 1 base, with 15 bases remaining between them. Germline V gene sequence: CDR1 SGHDN, CDR2 FVKESK. The CDR3 coding sequence is TGTGCCAGCAGCAGGTCAGGGTCTTTATCCTACGAGCAGTACTTC. It codes for CASSRSGSLSYEQYF.

The chain combines TRBV15 with TRBJ1-4, with 7 nucleotides matching TRBD1. This CDR3 has 15 amino acids. Looked up from germline, CDR1 is LNHNV and CDR2 is YYDKDF (reference sequence). V lost 2 bases to trimming and J lost 4 bases; unmatched junction nucleotides: 4. The CDR3 DNA reads TGTGCCACCAGCAGACCGGGACAGCTTAATGAAAAACTGTTTTTT. This sequence encodes CATSRPGQLNEKLFF.

V and J are TRBV7-6 and TRBJ2-3, with D uncertain. V lost 0 bases and J lost 10, with 11 bases in between. Germline V CDR1 and CDR2: SGHVS, FNYEAQ. The CDR3 contains 13 residues. The DNA of the CDR3 is TGTGCCAGCAGCTTAGCCACCACAACTCCGCAGTATTTT. Its translation is CASSLATTTPQYF.

This clone was seen a few times. This CDR3 reads CASSEIGTGGDYGYTF. CDR3 sequence (DNA): TGTGCCAGCAGTGAAATCGGGACGGGTGGAGACTATGGCTACACCTTC. V usage is TRBV28 and J usage is TRBJ1-2; TRBD1 might be the D (5 bases). This CDR3 spans 16 amino acids. CDR1 is MDHEN, CDR2 SYDVKM, per germline. Trimming shortened V by 5 bases and J by 3 bases, and 19 bases separated the two germline ends.

The V gene is TRBV5-4, the J gene TRBJ2-3; 7 bases align to TRBD2. This CDR3 contains 15 residues. Trimming took 2 bases from V and 4 from J; bases not matched to a gene: 7. Germline V gene sequence: CDR1 SGHNT, CDR2 YYREEE (reference sequence). For the CDR3, the DNA is TGTGCCAGCAGCTTAAGGGAGGGCCTCGCAGATACGCAGTATTTT. This encodes CASSLREGLADTQYF. Variable domain in full (rest from reference TRBV5-4 and TRBJ2-3): ETGVTQSPTHLIKTRGQQVTLRCSSQSGHNTVSWYQQALGQGPQFIFQYYREEENGRGNFPPRFSGLQFPNYSSELNVNALELDDSALYLCASSLREGLADTQYFGPGTRLTVL.

This chain uses TRBV7-2 with TRBJ2-7; D may be TRBD1 (7 bases). V lost 5 bases and J 5 bases, leaving 16 bases between the germline ends. The CDR3 sequence is 14 residues long. The germline gives CDR1 SGHTA, CDR2 FQGNSA. The CDR3 reads CASSPQGGSHEQYV. The CDR3 nucleotides read TGTGCCAGCAGCCCCCAGGGGGGTAGCCACGAGCAGTACGTC.

V gene TRBV13 combines with J gene TRBJ2-1; the match to TRBD1 covers 9 bases. V was pared by 1 base and J by 7 bases, with 8 bases of the junction left unmatched. Germline V gene lookup returns CDR1 PRHDT and CDR2 FYEKMQ (reference sequence). The CDR3 contains 16 residues. CDR3 DNA: TGTGCCAGCAGCTTAGCTTACGGGACAGGGCTTAATGAGCAGTTCTTC. It is translated as CASSLAYGTGLNEQFF.

The chain has TRBV28 and TRBJ2-5; TRBD1 agrees at 7 bases. The CDR3 covers 14 residues. V shed 2 bases and J 1 base; nucleotides not matched to a gene: 1. CDR1 is MDHEN and CDR2 is SYDVKM in the germline V gene. Written as DNA, the CDR3 is TGTGCCAGCAGTTTACGACAGGGCCAAGAGACCCAGTACTTC. Translating gives CASSLRQGQETQYF.

The chain combines TRBV7-6 with TRBJ2-3; a possible D gene is TRBD1 (6 bases). Germline V gene lookup returns CDR1 SGHVS and CDR2 FNYEAQ. This CDR3 contains 19 residues. Trimming pared 1 base from V and 5 bases from J, leaving 25 bases between. The CDR3 DNA reads as TGTGCCAGCAGCTTAGTCATGTCAGGGGCTCACTGGGGGAGAGATACGCAGTATTTT. As protein: CASSLVMSGAHWGRDTQYF.

The chain joins TRBV2 to TRBJ2-7, with 10 bases matching TRBD1. The J segment lost 6 bases and the V segment lost 6 bases, leaving 5 bases of the junction unmatched. The CDR3 length is 13 residues. Germline V gene lookup returns CDR1 SNHLY and CDR2 FYNNEI. CDR3 sequence (DNA): TGTGCCAGCAGACGGGGGGACAGGGGCGAGCAGTACTTC. The encoded protein is CASRRGDRGEQYF.

The V and J genes are TRBV15 and TRBJ2-5; D remains unclear. CDR1 and CDR2 (germline): LNHNV, YYDKDF (reference sequence). The CDR3 has 12 residues. V was cut by 3 bases and J by 5 bases, with 7 bases left in between. This chain's CDR3 is CATSRDGETQYF. The CDR3 nucleotides read TGTGCCACCAGCAGGGATGGTGAGACCCAGTACTTC. The full variable domain, rest sourced from reference TRBV15 and TRBJ2-5, is DAMVIQNPRYQVTQFGKPVTLSCSQTLNHNVMYWYQQKSSQAPKLLFHYYDKDFNNEADTPDNFQSRRPNTSFCFLDIRSPGLGDTAMYLCATSRDGETQYFGPGTRLLVL.

The V and J genes are TRBV27 and TRBJ2-7; TRBD1 matches at 9 bases. V trimming: 4 bases; J trimming: 2 bases; junction bases outside the gene matches: 6. The CDR3 has 15 amino acids. Germline values: CDR1 MNHEY, CDR2 SMNVEV (reference sequence). CDR3 loop: CASSSGTGRAYEQYF. In DNA form, the CDR3 reads TGTGCCAGCAGTTCTGGGACAGGGAGGGCCTACGAGCAGTACTTC.

The chain employs TRBV7-9 and TRBJ1-1; possible D gene TRBD1, 6 bases. This CDR3 contains 15 residues. V was pared by 5 bases and J by 1 base, with 14 bases between. Germline V lookup: CDR1 SEHNR, CDR2 FQNEAQ (reference sequence). CDR3 sequence: CASSRGRGENTEAFF. The CDR3, as DNA: TGTGCCAGCAGCCGAGGGAGGGGGGAGAACACTGAAGCTTTCTTT.

The chain couples TRBV3-1 (or the pseudogene TRBV3-2) to TRBJ2-1; 9 bases line up with TRBD2. Germline CDR1 LGHDT, CDR2 YNNKEL (reference sequence). The CDR3 has 16 amino acids. The ends lost 3 bases at V and 6 bases at J; junction bases unmatched: 9. In nucleotides, the CDR3 is TGTGCCAGCAGCCACGGGACTAGCCCACCCACCAATGAGCAGTTCTTC. It translates to CASSHGTSPPTNEQFF.

There are a few counts of this clone. The chain joins TRBV9 to TRBJ2-3; D gene ambiguous. The CDR3 extends over 15 amino acids. V lost 2 bases, J lost 2 bases, and 12 bases lay in between. CDR1 and CDR2 (germline): SGDLS, YYNGEE. The CDR3 region is CASSVAPQPTDTQYF. CDR3 nucleotide sequence: TGTGCCAGCAGCGTCGCACCCCAGCCCACAGATACGCAGTATTTT.

This clone turned up a few times. This chain uses TRBV19 with TRBJ2-5, with TRBD1 as a possible D gene (6 bases). The V end was cut by 1 base, the J end by 2 bases, with 11 bases between. This CDR3 has 15 residues. The germline V gene encodes CDR1 LNHDA and CDR2 SQIVND (reference sequence). The CDR3 DNA follows: TGTGCCAGTAGTATAGGAGGGACACAGCAAGAGACCCAGTACTTC. Amino acid sequence: CASSIGGTQQETQYF.

The chain recombines TRBV5-1 with TRBJ2-3; 14 bases line up with TRBD2. Germline V CDR1 and CDR2: SGHRS, YFSETQ. V shed 3 bases and J 3 bases; nucleotides not matched to a gene: 3. CDR3 size: 16 residues. The CDR3 DNA reads TGCGCCAGCAGCTCGAGACTAGCGGGAGGGACAGATACGCAGTATTTT. It specifies CASSSRLAGGTDTQYF.

The J gene is TRBJ1-2, the V gene TRBV24-1; 11 nucleotides match TRBD1. The CDR3 extends over 17 amino acids. The trim removed 3 bases at V and 5 bases at J, leaving 10 bases unmatched. Looked up from germline, CDR1 is KGHDR and CDR2 is SFDVKD. As DNA, the CDR3 is TGTGCCACCAGTGATGGACAGGGGGCCCGAACCACTTATGGCTACACCTTC. It translates to CATSDGQGARTTYGYTF.

J is TRBJ2-1 and V is TRBV6-5, with D perhaps TRBD1 (6 bases). V was trimmed by 0 bases and J by 5 bases, leaving 8 bases between them. Looked up from germline, CDR1 is MNHEY and CDR2 is SVGAGI. CDR3 length: 14 residues. The chain's CDR3 is CASSYSDSNNEQFF. Here the CDR3 DNA reads TGTGCCAGCAGTTACTCGGACAGTAACAATGAGCAGTTCTTC.

This chain uses TRBV24-1 with TRBJ2-5; 7 nucleotides match TRBD2. The CDR3 runs 13 residues. CDR1 is KGHDR and CDR2 is SFDVKD in the germline V gene. V was clipped by 6 bases and J by 5 bases; unmatched bases: 5. This chain's CDR3 is CATSPGGSETQYF. The DNA of the CDR3 is TGTGCCACCAGTCCCGGCGGGAGTGAGACCCAGTACTTC.

This clone was counted once. This rearrangement joins TRBV2 to TRBJ2-3; 8 bases are a match to TRBD2. The CDR3 extends over 20 amino acids. Germline trimming cut 0 bases from V and 1 base from J; bases unmatched to any gene: 15. Germline lookup yields CDR1 SNHLY and CDR2 FYNNEI. CDR3 coding DNA: TGTGCCAGCAGTGAAGCTATCATCCGGGGGGGGCCATCCGGCACAGATACGCAGTATTTT. This translates into CASSEAIIRGGPSGTDTQYF. The entire variable domain, with the rest obtained from reference TRBV2 and TRBJ2-3, is as follows: EPEVTQTPSHQVTQMGQEVILRCVPISNHLYFYWYRQILGQKVEFLVSFYNNEISEKSEIFDDQFSVERPDGSNFTLKIRSTKLEDSAMYFCASSEAIIRGGPSGTDTQYFGPGTRLTVL.

The V gene is TRBV7-2, the J gene TRBJ2-2; D remains ambiguous. This CDR3 has 14 residues. The V gene's germline CDR1 is SGHTA and CDR2 FQGNSA. V lost 5 bases and J 3 bases, leaving 10 bases between the germline ends. The CDR3 reads CASSLTPYTGELFF. CDR3 DNA sequence: TGTGCCAGCAGCCTCACCCCCTACACCGGGGAGCTGTTTTTT.

The V gene is TRBV29-1, the J gene TRBJ2-4; 8 bases match TRBD1. This CDR3 has 12 amino acids. The germline V gene has CDR1 SQVTM and CDR2 ANQGSEA. The V segment lost 8 bases and the J segment 7 bases; nucleotides outside the gene matches: 7. The CDR3 DNA follows: TGCAGCATGACAGGGGTTGGTAACATTCAGTACTTC. Translating gives CSMTGVGNIQYF.

The gene calls are TRBV2 and TRBJ2-3; 11 bases match TRBD2. CDR1 is SNHLY, CDR2 FYNNEI, per germline. The CDR3 consists of 18 residues. V was clipped by 9 bases and J by 4 bases; unmatched bases: 18. CDR3 sequence (DNA): TGTGCCAGGACTCCGCCCACTAGCGGGGGCCATGGAGCAGATACGCAGTATTTT. Protein sequence: CARTPPTSGGHGADTQYF.

The chain employs TRBV2 and TRBJ2-7; D unresolved. This CDR3 has 12 residues. Germline V gene lookup returns CDR1 SNHLY and CDR2 FYNNEI. Trimming shortened V by 6 bases and J by 2 bases, and 8 bases separated the two germline ends. The CDR3 nucleotides read TGTGCCAGCAGGCCCAACACCTACGAGCAGTACTTC. Translated: CASRPNTYEQYF.

This clone has a single count. The V and J genes are TRBV28 and TRBJ1-4; possibly TRBD1 for D (6 bases). The CDR3 is 15 amino acids. V was cut by 8 bases and J by 2 bases, with 15 bases left in between. The germline CDR1 and CDR2 sequences are MDHEN and SYDVKM. CDR3 DNA sequence: TGTGCCAGCGGACCTTACAGGGTGACTAATGAAAAACTGTTTTTT. This codes for CASGPYRVTNEKLFF.

This chain connects TRBV21-1 to TRBJ2-5; the table names TRBD1, a call not compared with the DNA. TRBV21-1 is given as a pseudogene. CDR3 length equals 14 residues. Written as DNA, the CDR3 is TGTGCCAGCAGCAAGGGGCCGCGGAGTTCGACCCAGTACTTC. The encoded protein is CASSKGPRSSTQYF.

The chain combines TRBV11-2 with TRBJ2-1; 7 bases match TRBD1. This CDR3 contains 13 residues. Germline V gene sequence: CDR1 SGHAT, CDR2 FQNNGV. J lost 10 bases, V lost 3 bases, and 6 bases had no gene match. This CDR3 is CASSFDRVAEQFF. CDR3 in DNA: TGTGCCAGCAGCTTTGACAGGGTGGCGGAGCAGTTCTTC. Drawing the rest from reference TRBV11-2 and TRBJ2-1, the complete variable domain is EAGVAQSPRYKIIEKRQSVAFWCNPISGHATLYWYQQILGQGPKLLIQFQNNGVVDDSQLPKDRFSAERLKGVDSTLKIQPAKLEDSAVYLCASSFDRVAEQFFGPGTRLTVL.

The chain has TRBV5-6 and TRBJ2-3, with a tentative D call TRBD1 (5 bases). CDR3 size: 17 residues. Germline V gene sequence: CDR1 SGHDT, CDR2 YYEEEE. Trimming cost V 4 bases and J 0 bases, with 18 bases left between them. The CDR3 reads CASSVVQAPGSTDTQYF. The CDR3 bases are TGTGCCAGCAGCGTCGTACAGGCACCCGGTAGCACAGATACGCAGTATTTT.